The 2 T cell receptor beta chains given below trace back to one sample, sequenced in a study of blood T cell repertoires in COVID-19. This table comes from immunoSEQ multiplex PCR, and its TCRdb copy is limited to in-frame clones, with some not included. The sample includes about 220,000 clones, roughly 80% seen only once; the top ten take around 4.7%. The material sequenced was peripheral blood. These receptors all come from a human donor in a cohort sampled during active COVID-19.

V is TRBV30 and J is TRBJ2-7; 9 bases map to TRBD2. Looked up from germline, CDR1 is GTSNPN and CDR2 is SVGIG (reference sequence). The CDR3 extends over 16 amino acids. Trimming at V came to 0 bases and at J to 5 bases, leaving 11 bases not matched to a gene. CDR3 loop: CAWSVLGREGRNEQYF. The CDR3 DNA follows: TGTGCCTGGAGTGTATTAGGGCGGGAGGGCAGAAACGAGCAGTACTTC.

This clone has only one observation. The V gene is TRBV4-2, the J gene TRBJ2-3; 7 bases map to TRBD2. This CDR3 is built from 16 residues. Germline values: CDR1 LGHNA, CDR2 YNFKEQ. V gave up 0 bases and J gave up 2 bases; unmatched junction bases: 5. The chain's CDR3 is CASSQDGGSPTDTQYF. The CDR3 nucleotides are TGTGCCAGCAGCCAAGATGGCGGGAGCCCCACAGATACGCAGTATTTT.